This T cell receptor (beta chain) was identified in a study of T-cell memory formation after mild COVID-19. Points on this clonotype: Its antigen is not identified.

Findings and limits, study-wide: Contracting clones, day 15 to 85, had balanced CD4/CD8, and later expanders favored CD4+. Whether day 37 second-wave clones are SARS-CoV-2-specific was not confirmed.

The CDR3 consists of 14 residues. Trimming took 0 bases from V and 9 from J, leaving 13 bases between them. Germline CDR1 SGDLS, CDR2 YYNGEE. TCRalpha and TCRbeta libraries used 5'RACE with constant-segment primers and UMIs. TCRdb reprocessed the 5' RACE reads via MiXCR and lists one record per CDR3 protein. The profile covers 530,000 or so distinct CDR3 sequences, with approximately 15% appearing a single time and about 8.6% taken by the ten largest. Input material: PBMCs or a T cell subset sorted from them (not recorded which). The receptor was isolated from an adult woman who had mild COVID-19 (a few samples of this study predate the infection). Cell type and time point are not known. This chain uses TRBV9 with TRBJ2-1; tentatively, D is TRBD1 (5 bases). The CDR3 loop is CASSVDWGNFEQFF. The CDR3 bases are TGTGCCAGCAGCGTAGATTGGGGCAACTTTGAGCAGTTCTTC. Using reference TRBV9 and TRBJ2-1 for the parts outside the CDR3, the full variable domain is DSGVTQTPKHLITATGQRVTLRCSPRSGDLSVYWYQQSLDQGLQFLIQYYNGEERAKGNILERFSAQQFPDLHSELNLSSLELGDSALYFCASSVDWGNFEQFFGPGTRLTVL.